A single sample gave rise to the 11 T cell receptor beta chains below, sequenced in a study of T cells in Graves' hyperthyroidism and ophthalmopathy. Template material for amplifying TCR beta CDR3 regions consisted of RNA transcripts. A set of HTBI primers served as the primers for a first-round RT-PCR of the TCR CDR3. TCRdb re-analysed the multiplex PCR reads in MiXCR, keeping a single row per CDR3 protein. The sample consists of some 420,000 distinct CDR3 sequences, approximately 15% of them appearing once. The sample consisted of blood. These TCRs come from a woman aged 18-29 years with Graves' hyperthyroidism.

This clonotype has a count of ten or more. This chain connects TRBV12-3 or TRBV12-4 to TRBJ2-2; 16 nucleotides match TRBD2. Trimming removed 5 bases from V and 6 bases from J; junction bases left unmatched: 9. This CDR3 comprises 18 residues. For the CDR3, the DNA is TGTGCCAGCAGTACTCTGGGGACTAGCGGGAGGGACGCCGGGGAGCTGTTTTTT. It codes for CASSTLGTSGRDAGELFF.

The sample holds many counts of this clonotype. J is TRBJ2-3 and V is TRBV28; D gene uncertain. The V gene lost 6 bases and the J gene lost 8 bases, with 9 bases spanning the gap. The CDR3 spans 11 residues. Germline-derived CDR1 and CDR2 are MDHEN and SYDVKM. As DNA, the CDR3 is TGTGCCAGCAGCCCAGTCGGTACGCAGTATTTT. Translating it yields CASSPVGTQYF.

This clonotype was counted many times. This chain connects TRBV7-9 to TRBJ2-5; possible D gene TRBD2, 6 bases. This CDR3 is 16 amino acids long. V lost 5 bases to trimming and J lost 1 base, with 17 bases between them. Germline V gene data show CDR1 as SEHNR and CDR2 as FQNEAQ (reference sequence). The CDR3 bases are TGTGCCAGCAGCCAGGGTGGGGACTTCCCCCAAGAGACCCAGTACTTC. Its translation is CASSQGGDFPQETQYF.

The rearrangement joins TRBV9 to TRBJ2-4; TRBD1 agrees at 11 bases. V shed 4 bases, J shed 8 bases, and the junction held 5 bases outside the gene matches. Germline V lookup: CDR1 SGDLS, CDR2 YYNGEE. This CDR3 comprises 14 residues. The CDR3, as DNA: TGTGCCAGCAGCAACCGGGACAGGGGGTACATTCAGTACTTC. It encodes CASSNRDRGYIQYF.

This clonotype was observed many times. J is TRBJ2-3 and V is TRBV6-1; 8 positions agree with TRBD2. V was clipped by 6 bases and J by 2 bases; unmatched bases: 13. This CDR3 region has 17 residues. Germline CDR1 is MNHNS and CDR2 is SASEGT. The CDR3 nucleotides read TGTGCCAGCAGCCCGTCCCAAGCGGGAGTTCCCACAGATACGCAGTATTTT. This encodes CASSPSQAGVPTDTQYF.

The sample holds many counts of this clonotype. This sequence joins TRBV12-3 or TRBV12-4 and TRBJ2-7, with 12 bases identical to TRBD1. V was clipped by 7 bases and J by 0 bases; unmatched bases: 4. The CDR3 runs 15 residues. The CDR3 DNA follows: TGTGCCAGCACCCTGGGACAGGGGGCCTCCTACGAGCAGTACTTC. It yields the protein CASTLGQGASYEQYF.

This clonotype was detected only a few times. The chain has TRBV2 and TRBJ2-2; possible D gene TRBD2, 5 bases. The germline gives CDR1 SNHLY, CDR2 FYNNEI. V lost 4 bases, J lost 8 bases, and 14 bases lay in between. The CDR3 loop spans 14 amino acids. The CDR3 here is CASSVSPRGGELFF. As DNA, the CDR3 is TGTGCCAGCAGTGTTTCGCCGAGAGGGGGGGAGCTGTTTTTT.

This sequence joins TRBV9 and TRBJ2-2; TRBD1 or TRBD2 may be the D gene (5 bases each). Germline CDR1 SGDLS, CDR2 YYNGEE. Trimming pared 3 bases from V and 4 bases from J, leaving 13 bases between. The CDR3 sequence is 15 residues long. CDR3 sequence (DNA): TGTGCCAGCAGCGCACGGGGAAGGGGCACCGGGGAGCTGTTTTTT. As protein: CASSARGRGTGELFF.

The chain combines TRBV4-3 with TRBJ2-5, with a possible D match to TRBD1 (6 bases). The germline V gene has CDR1 LGHNA and CDR2 YSLEER. The ends were cut back, 2 bases at V and 3 bases at J, with 7 bases in the middle. The CDR3 spans 13 residues. Here the CDR3 reads CASSQNREETQYF. Here the CDR3 DNA reads TGCGCCAGCAGCCAAAACAGGGAAGAGACCCAGTACTTC.

V is TRBV29-1 and J is TRBJ1-1; 9 bases align to TRBD1. V dropped 2 bases and J dropped 5; count of bases not matched to a gene: 6. There are 14 residues in the CDR3. CDR1 is SQVTM, CDR2 ANQGSEA, per germline. CDR3 region: CSVERTGGDTEAFF. The DNA of the CDR3 is TGCAGCGTTGAAAGAACAGGGGGCGATACTGAAGCTTTCTTT. Complete variable domain (other parts from reference TRBV29-1 and TRBJ1-1): SAVISQKPSRDICQRGTSLTIQCQVDSQVTMMFWYRQQPGQSLTLIATANQGSEATYESGFVIDKFPISRPNLTFSTLTVSNMSPEDSSIYLCSVERTGGDTEAFFGQGTRLTVV.

This chain uses TRBV6-1 with TRBJ1-4; D might be TRBD1 (5 bases). Germline assignment: CDR1 MNHNS and CDR2 SASEGT. V dropped 6 bases and J dropped 8 bases, with 16 bases sitting between them. CDR3 length: 14 amino acids. The CDR3: CASRKVGGEEKLFF. For the CDR3, the DNA is TGTGCCAGCAGGAAGGTGGGGGGTGAGGAAAAACTGTTTTTT.